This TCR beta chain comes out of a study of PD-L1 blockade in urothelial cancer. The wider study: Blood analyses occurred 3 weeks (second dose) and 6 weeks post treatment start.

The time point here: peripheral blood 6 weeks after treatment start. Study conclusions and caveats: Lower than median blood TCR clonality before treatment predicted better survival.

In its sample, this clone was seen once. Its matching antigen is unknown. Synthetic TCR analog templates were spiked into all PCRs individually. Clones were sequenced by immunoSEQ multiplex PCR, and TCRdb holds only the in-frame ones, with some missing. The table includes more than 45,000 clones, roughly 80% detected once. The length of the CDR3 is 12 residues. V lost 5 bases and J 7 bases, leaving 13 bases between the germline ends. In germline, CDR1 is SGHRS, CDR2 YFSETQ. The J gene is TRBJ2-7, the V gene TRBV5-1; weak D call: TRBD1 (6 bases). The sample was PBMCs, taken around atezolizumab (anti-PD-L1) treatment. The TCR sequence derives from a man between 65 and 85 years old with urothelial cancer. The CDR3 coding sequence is TGCGCCAGCAGACCAGGGGCAGGGGAGCAGTACTTC. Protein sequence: CASRPGAGEQYF. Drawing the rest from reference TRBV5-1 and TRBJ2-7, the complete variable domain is KAGVTQTPRYLIKTRGQQVTLSCSPISGHRSVSWYQQTPGQGLQFLFEYFSETQRNKGNFPGRFSGRQFSNSRSEMNVSTLELGDSALYLCASRPGAGEQYFGPGTRLTVT.